This entry is about one T cell receptor beta chain. Produced via immunoSEQ multiplex PCR; TCRdb's table is partial and in-frame only. The sample records about 140,000 clones, 80% to 85% being singletons. These data come from a study of blood T cell repertoires in COVID-19. Overall study: PBMCs, B-cell-depleted T cells, or T cells were the source of the cDNA or gDNA that made up the material.

Trimming removed 10 bases from V and 6 bases from J, with 10 bases in between. The germline V gene has CDR1 ENHRY and CDR2 SYGVKD. The CDR3 length is 11 residues. Sequences were obtained from peripheral blood. The J gene is TRBJ2-1, the V gene TRBV10-3; the D is unclear. This sequence was found in a woman aged 55-69 years with acute or convalescent COVID-19. The CDR3 region is CATAGSNEQFF. The CDR3 DNA reads TGTGCCACCGCCGGGTCCAATGAGCAGTTCTTC.